The 6 T cell receptor beta chains presented below share a single source sample, sequenced in a study of cytomegalovirus exposure and HLA in healthy donors. With 60 Vbeta and 13 Jbeta primers, the PCR was carried out. Some clones are missing from TCRdb's copy, which holds only in-frame ones; the method was immunoSEQ multiplex PCR. Seen here are fewer than 250,000 clones, about 85% observed once, and the top ten hold around 1%. The sequenced material came from PBMCs. Receptor source: a boy aged 2 to 10 in good health and CMV-seronegative.

The rearrangement uses TRBV27 and TRBJ1-6, with 10 bases that match TRBD1. The CDR3 has 15 residues. Germline CDR1 MNHEY, CDR2 SMNVEV (reference sequence). Trimming took 6 bases from V and 5 from J; bases not matched to a gene: 4. In nucleotides, the CDR3 is TGTGCCAGCAGCCTGGACAGGGGGGATAATTCACCCCTCCACTTT. This gives the protein CASSLDRGDNSPLHF.

The chain uses TRBV7-7 and TRBJ2-1; D may be TRBD2 (5 bases). Germline CDR1 SSHAT, CDR2 FNYEAQ (reference sequence). The CDR3 has 13 residues. V lost 2 bases, J lost 10 bases, and 12 bases lay in between. Here the CDR3 reads CASSLIRDSEQFF. CDR3 DNA sequence: TGTGCCAGCAGCTTAATACGGGATAGCGAGCAGTTCTTC.

This sequence joins TRBV28 and TRBJ2-3; 11 bases are shared with TRBD2. This CDR3 spans 15 amino acids. V gave up 6 bases and J gave up 7 bases; unmatched junction bases: 9. CDR1 is MDHEN, CDR2 SYDVKM, per germline. CDR3 protein: CASRRRASGGYTQYF. The CDR3, as DNA: TGTGCCAGCAGGAGAAGGGCTAGCGGGGGGTATACGCAGTATTTT.

This clone was counted a single time. The chain links TRBV5-6 to TRBJ2-3, with TRBD2 as a possible D gene (5 bases). This CDR3 has 14 residues. Trimming left V 3 bases short and J 6 bases short, with 14 bases between. Germline CDR1 is SGHDT and CDR2 is YYEEEE. CDR3 in amino acids: CASSSGPGVDTQYF. The DNA for the CDR3 is TGTGCCAGCAGCTCTGGGCCCGGGGTGGATACGCAGTATTTT.

This chain uses TRBV6-5 with TRBJ2-5, with D possibly TRBD1 on 6 matching bases. Germline CDR1 is MNHEY and CDR2 is SVGAGI. CDR3 length: 13 residues. V was pared by 2 bases and J by 3 bases, with 7 bases between. The DNA for the CDR3 is TGTGCCAGCAGTTACGGACAGAAAGAGACCCAGTACTTC. It encodes CASSYGQKETQYF.

The chain recombines TRBV29-1 with TRBJ1-1; D possibly corresponds to TRBD1 (5 bases). This CDR3 comprises 14 residues. V dropped 4 bases and J dropped 4 bases, with 16 bases sitting between them. The germline V gene has CDR1 SQVTM and CDR2 ANQGSEA. The CDR3 spells CSVAGLTGGTEAFF. DNA for the CDR3: TGCAGCGTTGCGGGATTGACGGGGGGCACTGAAGCTTTCTTT.